The 27 T cell receptor beta chains below were found in one sample sequenced in a study of shared clonotypes between healthy human individuals. Clones were sequenced by immunoSEQ multiplex PCR, and TCRdb holds only the in-frame ones, with some missing. The sample consists of 2 million to 3 million clones, over 85% of them appearing once. Sequencing was done on a sample of naive CD4+ T cells from PBMCs. Subset in this sample: CD45RA+ positively selected. Receptor source: a man aged 18 to 29 in good health. Some clones in this sample may be carry-over from other donors' samples.

The chain carries TRBV18 and TRBJ1-2; D is perhaps TRBD1 (6 bases). With 0 bases removed from V and 4 bases from J, the gap between germline ends came to 15 bases. This CDR3 contains 16 residues. Germline V gene sequence: CDR1 KGHSH, CDR2 LQKENI. This chain's CDR3 is CASSPPGYRAVYGYTF. Here the CDR3 DNA reads TGTGCCAGCTCACCACCGGGGTACAGGGCTGTCTATGGCTACACCTTC.

The chain carries TRBV7-2 and TRBJ1-5, with TRBD1 as a possible D gene (5 bases). CDR1 and CDR2 from the germline V gene are SGHTA and FQGNSA. This CDR3 comprises 16 residues. V lost 1 base and J lost 1, with 11 bases in between. The CDR3 sequence is CASSLEGVASNQPQHF. In nucleotides, the CDR3 is TGTGCCAGCAGCTTAGAAGGGGTCGCGAGCAATCAGCCCCAGCATTTT.

This clone was counted between two and nine times. The chain combines TRBV6-1 with TRBJ1-5; D remains ambiguous. Germline CDR1 MNHNS, CDR2 SASEGT. Trimming removed 4 bases at V and 5 bases at J, with 12 bases between. The CDR3 sequence is 14 residues long. In nucleotides, the CDR3 is TGTGCCAGCAGTGCCGTCTGGAGGGATCAGCCCCAGCATTTT. Protein sequence: CASSAVWRDQPQHF.

This clone was seen more than once but under ten times. The chain carries TRBV18 and TRBJ2-3; 8 nucleotides match TRBD2. V lost 6 bases to trimming and J lost 6 bases; unmatched junction nucleotides: 11. The CDR3 length is 15 residues. Germline values: CDR1 KGHSH, CDR2 LQKENI. CDR3 in amino acids: CASSLGAGEDDTQYF. The CDR3 coding sequence is TGTGCCAGCTCCCTGGGAGCGGGAGAAGATGATACGCAGTATTTT.

For this clone: The same CDR3 can be traced to other DNA sequences in this sample. The chain is built from TRBV7-3 and TRBJ2-7; tentative D call: TRBD2 (6 bases). This CDR3 spans 12 amino acids. V lost 0 bases and J 6 bases, leaving 6 bases between the germline ends. Germline V gene lookup returns CDR1 SGHTA and CDR2 FQGTGA. The CDR3, as DNA: TGTGCCAGCAGCTTAACTAGCGGCGAGCAGTACTTC. Residues: CASSLTSGEQYF. Full variable domain (outside the CDR3, taken from reference TRBV7-3 and TRBJ2-7): GAGVSQTPSNKVTEKGKYVELRCDPISGHTALYWYRQSLGQGPEFLIYFQGTGAADDSGLPNDRFFAVRPEGSVSTLKIQRTERGDSAVYLCASSLTSGEQYFGPGTRLTVT.

V and J are TRBV7-3 and TRBJ2-5, with 9 bases fitting TRBD1. The ends lost 3 bases at V and 2 bases at J; junction bases unmatched: 4. CDR1 is SGHTA and CDR2 is FQGTGA in the germline V gene. The CDR3 is 15 residues long. The CDR3 nucleotides read TGTGCCAGCAGCTTGGGGACAGGGATTCAAGAGACCCAGTACTTC. The encoded protein is CASSLGTGIQETQYF.

The chain employs TRBV5-1 and TRBJ2-1; D is unclear. The germline V and J ends were trimmed by 0 bases and 4 bases, with 8 bases remaining between them. The CDR3 runs 14 residues. Looked up from germline, CDR1 is SGHRS and CDR2 is YFSETQ. As DNA, the CDR3 is TGCGCCAGCAGCTTGGAGCACAATTACAATGAGCAGTTCTTC. This gives the protein CASSLEHNYNEQFF.

The genes are TRBV19 and TRBJ1-3; a weak D match, TRBD1 (5 bases). The CDR3 sequence is 15 residues long. With 5 bases removed from V and 3 bases from J, the gap between germline ends came to 14 bases. The germline V gene encodes CDR1 LNHDA and CDR2 SQIVND (reference sequence). As DNA, the CDR3 is TGTGCCAGTAGTCCCCCCGGGACGGGTGGAAACACCATATATTTT. Protein: CASSPPGTGGNTIYF.

This chain connects TRBV6-6 to TRBJ2-2, with D perhaps TRBD1 or TRBD2 (5 bases each). The CDR3 has 16 amino acids. Germline CDR1 MNHNY, CDR2 SVGAGI (reference sequence). The V end lost 6 bases, the J end lost 2 bases, and 16 bases lay between the germline ends. CDR3 DNA: TGTGCCAGCAGCCTTGGGACCACCGCAAACACCGGGGAGCTGTTTTTT. It translates to CASSLGTTANTGELFF.

The chain links TRBV5-1 to TRBJ2-2; the D gene is possibly TRBD1 (5 bases). CDR3 length: 19 amino acids. The germline V and J ends were trimmed by 4 bases and 0 bases, with 22 bases remaining between them. Germline V CDR1 and CDR2: SGHRS, YFSETQ. The CDR3 is CASSPTYGSGPANTGELFF. The DNA of the CDR3 is TGCGCCAGCAGCCCAACTTATGGGTCAGGGCCCGCGAACACCGGGGAGCTGTTTTTT.

This chain links TRBV29-1 with TRBJ2-7; 9 nucleotides agree with TRBD1. The CDR3 loop spans 14 amino acids. V lost 4 bases, J lost 6 bases, and 10 bases stayed unmatched. Germline lookup yields CDR1 SQVTM and CDR2 ANQGSEA. The DNA of the CDR3 is TGCAGCGTTGGCCCCGGGACAGGGAACACCGAGCAGTACTTC. It specifies CSVGPGTGNTEQYF.

This clone occurred once. The chain couples TRBV6-6 to TRBJ1-2, with 7 bases that match TRBD1. Germline V gene data show CDR1 as MNHNY and CDR2 as SVGAGI (reference sequence). There are 16 residues in the CDR3. V lost 4 bases and J lost 0; bases outside the gene matches: 8. The CDR3, as DNA: TGTGCCAGCAGTTTGACCTCCGGGACAGCTAACTATGGCTACACCTTC. It translates to CASSLTSGTANYGYTF.

The chain couples TRBV5-1 to TRBJ2-2; 7 bases align to TRBD1. The junction had 3 bases not matched to a gene; V was cut back by 1 base and J by 0 bases. The length of the CDR3 is 16 residues. The germline V gene encodes CDR1 SGHRS and CDR2 YFSETQ. DNA for the CDR3: TGCGCCAGCAGCTTGAGGGGGACAGCGAACACCGGGGAGCTGTTTTTT. Translation: CASSLRGTANTGELFF.

For this clone: Other DNA sequences of this sample code for an identical CDR3. The chain employs TRBV4-3 and TRBJ1-1; D possibly corresponds to TRBD1 (6 bases). Germline CDR1 LGHNA, CDR2 YSLEER. This CDR3 is built from 14 residues. The V end lost 1 base, the J end lost 1 base, and 7 bases lay between the germline ends. The CDR3 region is CASSQVDRNTEAFF. In nucleotides, the CDR3 is TGCGCCAGCAGCCAAGTGGACAGGAACACTGAAGCTTTCTTT.

With regard to this clone: Other DNA sequences in this sample translate to the same CDR3. V gene TRBV28 combines with J gene TRBJ1-5, with D hard to call. Germline V gene data show CDR1 as MDHEN and CDR2 as SYDVKM. This CDR3 comprises 14 residues. V shed 6 bases and J shed 6 bases, with 15 bases lying between them. This chain's CDR3 is CASSPPGGGQPQHF. The DNA of the CDR3 is TGTGCCAGCAGCCCTCCAGGAGGCGGTCAGCCCCAGCATTTT. The full variable domain, its missing parts supplied by reference TRBV28 and TRBJ1-5, is DVKVTQSSRYLVKRTGEKVFLECVQDMDHENMFWYRQDPGLGLRLIYFSYDVKMKEKGDIPEGYSVSREKKERFSLILESASTNQTSMYLCASSPPGGGQPQHFGDGTRLSIL.

The rearrangement joins TRBV28 to TRBJ2-3; 12 nucleotides align to TRBD1. Germline-derived CDR1 and CDR2 are MDHEN and SYDVKM. V lost 7 bases, J lost 0 bases, and 8 bases stayed unmatched. The CDR3 runs 17 residues. CDR3: CASIPGQGADSTDTQYF. Here the CDR3 DNA reads TGTGCCAGCATTCCGGGACAGGGGGCTGATAGCACAGATACGCAGTATTTT.

This clone was seen a single time. The J gene is TRBJ1-1, the V gene TRBV15; unclear D gene. Germline V gives CDR1 LNHNV, CDR2 YYDKDF (reference sequence). V was clipped by 0 bases and J by 6 bases, with 5 bases between them. This CDR3 is 12 amino acids long. CDR3 sequence: CATSRDYPEAFF. The CDR3, as DNA: TGTGCCACCAGCAGAGATTACCCTGAAGCTTTCTTT.

This rearrangement joins TRBV7-9 to TRBJ2-2; possibly TRBD1 or TRBD2 for D (6 bases each). This CDR3 comprises 18 residues. The V end was cut by 6 bases, the J end by 4 bases, with 24 bases between. Germline V gene data show CDR1 as SEHNR and CDR2 as FQNEAQ (reference sequence). The CDR3 region has the DNA TGTGCCAGCAGACCAAGGCTGGACAGCGGGCCGGGCACCGGGGAGCTGTTTTTT. The encoded protein is CASRPRLDSGPGTGELFF.

The V call is TRBV10-2, the J call TRBJ1-2, with TRBD1 as a possible D gene (6 bases). CDR1 is WSHSY, CDR2 SAAADI, per germline. The V gene lost 2 bases and the J gene lost 6 bases, with 19 bases spanning the gap. The CDR3 is 16 residues long. As DNA, the CDR3 is TGCGCCAGCAGTGAGACAAAAAACAGGGATCGGAATGGCTACACCTTC. Encoded protein: CASSETKNRDRNGYTF.

This clone has just one count. The chain joins TRBV2 to TRBJ1-2, with a possible D match to TRBD1 (6 bases). The germline V gene encodes CDR1 SNHLY and CDR2 FYNNEI. Between the trimmed V and J ends, which lost 5 bases and 10 bases, there was a span of 11 bases. The CDR3 totals 11 residues. As DNA, the CDR3 is TGTGCCAGCAGTAGGGACACAGCCTACACCTTC. Residues: CASSRDTAYTF.

The chain has TRBV6-1 and TRBJ2-1; TRBD2 aligns across 7 bases. This CDR3 region has 14 residues. After removal of 5 bases from V and 3 bases from J, the junction contained 4 bases not matched to a gene. The germline CDR1 and CDR2 sequences are MNHNS and SASEGT. The CDR3 protein is CASSRTSGYNEQFF. The CDR3 DNA is TGTGCCAGCAGTCGGACTAGTGGCTACAATGAGCAGTTCTTC.

This sequence joins TRBV5-4 and TRBJ2-6; 15 bases match TRBD2. The CDR3 sequence is 18 residues long. Germline V CDR1 and CDR2: SGHNT, YYREEE (reference sequence). The V segment lost 4 bases and the J segment 3 bases; nucleotides outside the gene matches: 5. The CDR3: CASSPGLAGGFGANVLTF. CDR3 nucleotide sequence: TGTGCCAGCAGCCCCGGACTAGCGGGAGGGTTTGGGGCCAACGTCCTGACTTTC.

This chain links TRBV28 with TRBJ2-3, with D perhaps given as TRBD1 or TRBD2 (5 bases each). The V gene's germline CDR1 is MDHEN and CDR2 SYDVKM. The V gene lost 5 bases and the J gene lost 6 bases, with 15 bases spanning the gap. CDR3 length: 14 residues. The CDR3 is CASSPDWGMDTQYF. As DNA, the CDR3 is TGTGCCAGCAGTCCAGACTGGGGGATGGATACGCAGTATTTT.

The CDR3 DNA sequence: TGTGCCAGCAGCCCCCTCGGGACAGGGCTTCTGTTTTTT. This gives the protein CASSPLGTGLLFF. The V call is TRBV9, the J call TRBJ2-2; 9 nucleotides line up with TRBD1. CDR1 and CDR2 from the germline V gene are SGDLS and YYNGEE. CDR3 length: 13 residues. J lost 14 bases, V lost 4 bases, and 9 bases had no gene match.

The chain recombines TRBV6-5 with TRBJ1-6, with TRBD1 as a possible D gene (5 bases). This CDR3 has 14 amino acids. The V gene lost 6 bases and the J gene lost 2 bases, with 8 bases spanning the gap. CDR1 and CDR2 (germline): MNHEY, SVGAGI. CDR3 sequence (DNA): TGTGCCAGCAGCGGGACTCCCTATAATTCACCCCTCCACTTT. This codes for CASSGTPYNSPLHF.

The gene calls are TRBV11-2 and TRBJ2-7; weak D call: TRBD1 (6 bases). V was cut by 10 bases and J by 0 bases, with 25 bases left in between. This CDR3 has 17 residues. Per germline, CDR1 SGHAT and CDR2 FQNNGV. This chain's CDR3 is CATRTGQRSEGSYEQYF. The CDR3 nucleotides are TGTGCCACCCGTACTGGACAGAGAAGCGAAGGCTCCTACGAGCAGTACTTC.

The chain employs TRBV5-4 and TRBJ2-7, with TRBD1 matching 7 bases. The germline gives CDR1 SGHNT, CDR2 YYREEE (reference sequence). The CDR3 extends over 15 amino acids. After removal of 4 bases from V and 1 base from J, the junction contained 8 bases not matched to a gene. CDR3 nucleotides: TGTGCCAGCAGCCCTGACAGGGTTACTTCCTACGAGCAGTACTTC. Translated: CASSPDRVTSYEQYF.